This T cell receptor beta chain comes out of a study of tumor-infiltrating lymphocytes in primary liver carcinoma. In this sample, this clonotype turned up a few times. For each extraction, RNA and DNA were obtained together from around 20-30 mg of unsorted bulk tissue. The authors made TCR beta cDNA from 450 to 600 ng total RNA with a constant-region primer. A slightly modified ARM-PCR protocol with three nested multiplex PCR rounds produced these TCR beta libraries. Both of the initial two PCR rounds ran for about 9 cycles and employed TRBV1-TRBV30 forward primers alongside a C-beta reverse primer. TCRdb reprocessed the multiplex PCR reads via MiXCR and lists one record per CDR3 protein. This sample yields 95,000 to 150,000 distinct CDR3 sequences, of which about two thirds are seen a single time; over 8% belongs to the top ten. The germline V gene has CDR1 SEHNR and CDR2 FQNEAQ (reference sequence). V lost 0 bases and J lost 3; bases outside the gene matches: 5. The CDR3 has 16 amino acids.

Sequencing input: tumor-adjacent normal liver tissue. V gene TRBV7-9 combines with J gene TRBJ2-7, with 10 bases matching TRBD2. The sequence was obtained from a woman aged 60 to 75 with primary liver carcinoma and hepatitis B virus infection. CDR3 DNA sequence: TGTGCCAGCAGCTTAGCGGTCCCTAGCGGGAGCTACGAGCAGTACTTC. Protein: CASSLAVPSGSYEQYF.